This T cell receptor (beta chain) appears in the sequencing data of a study of shared clonotypes between healthy human individuals. Sequencing used immunoSEQ multiplex PCR; TCRdb keeps in-frame clones, though not all of them. The sample includes roughly 640,000 clones, approximately 97% seen only once; the top ten take around 0.06%. The material sequenced was naive CD4+ T cells sorted from blood. Specified subset: CD45RA+ positively selected. The TCR originated in a woman in her twenties or thirties in good health.

The CDR3, as DNA: TGTGCCAGCAGCTTACGACTAGCGGGAAGCACAGATACGCAGTATTTT. It codes for CASSLRLAGSTDTQYF. The rearrangement uses TRBV7-9 and TRBJ2-3; 11 bases are shared with TRBD2. The CDR3 is made up of 16 amino acids. CDR1 and CDR2 (germline): SEHNR, FQNEAQ (reference sequence). V lost 2 bases and J lost 0; bases outside the gene matches: 1.